This TCR beta chain was sequenced in a study of T cells expressing NK-cell markers. TCRdb reworked the 5' RACE reads into one entry per CDR3 protein, no DNA. This sample's clone table lists about 370,000 distinct CDR3 sequences. CDR3 length: 14 amino acids. Germline CDR1 KGHSH, CDR2 LQKENI. Sequenced: blood T cells: a sorted CD56 or NKG2C T cell subset, CD4+ or CD8+ T cells, or bulk PBMC T cells (not recorded which). This sequence joins TRBV18 and TRBJ2-6. This TCR was recovered from a woman in her 50s in good health. CDR3 protein: CASSPITGANVLTF. The entire variable domain, with the rest obtained from reference TRBV18 and TRBJ2-6, is as follows: NAGVMQNPRHLVRRRGQEARLRCSPMKGHSHVYWYRQLPEEGLKFMVYLQKENIIDESGMPKERFSAEFPKEGPSILRIQQVVRGDSAAYFCASSPITGANVLTFGAGSRLTVL.